This TCR beta chain was recorded in a study of metastatic and nonmetastatic thyroid tumors. The wider study: Repertoire comparisons spanned blood and tumor or nodule tissue from malignant and benign thyroid patients.

No patient had received any treatment before thyroid surgery. By sample share, this clone is medium-sized. What it recognizes is unknown. Whole-study results and caveats: The reported finding was significantly higher TCR beta diversity in malignant thyroid tumors relative to benign nodules, in blood and tumor.

In the original workflow: Building a distant-metastasis classifier for papillary thyroid cancer drew on CDR3 differences across clinicopathological groups. Using MiXCR, TCRdb reanalyzed the PCR reads. The V and J calls shown here were made by TCRdb, not taken from the authors' results. Here the sample spans about 16,000 clones, roughly 31% being singletons. The CDR3 is made up of 11 amino acids. Germline V gene data show CDR1 as MNHNS and CDR2 as SASEGT. Trimming pared 7 bases from V and 1 base from J, leaving 4 bases between. This receptor was identified in a female donor with papillary thyroid cancer or a benign thyroid nodule (not recorded which). Some clones in this sample may be carry-over from other donors' samples. The gene calls are TRBV6-1 and TRBJ1-1; D call uncertain. Sequenced material: blood. CDR3 in amino acids: CASKENTEAFF. The CDR3 DNA sequence: TGTGCCAGCAAAGAGAACACTGAAGCTTTCTTT.